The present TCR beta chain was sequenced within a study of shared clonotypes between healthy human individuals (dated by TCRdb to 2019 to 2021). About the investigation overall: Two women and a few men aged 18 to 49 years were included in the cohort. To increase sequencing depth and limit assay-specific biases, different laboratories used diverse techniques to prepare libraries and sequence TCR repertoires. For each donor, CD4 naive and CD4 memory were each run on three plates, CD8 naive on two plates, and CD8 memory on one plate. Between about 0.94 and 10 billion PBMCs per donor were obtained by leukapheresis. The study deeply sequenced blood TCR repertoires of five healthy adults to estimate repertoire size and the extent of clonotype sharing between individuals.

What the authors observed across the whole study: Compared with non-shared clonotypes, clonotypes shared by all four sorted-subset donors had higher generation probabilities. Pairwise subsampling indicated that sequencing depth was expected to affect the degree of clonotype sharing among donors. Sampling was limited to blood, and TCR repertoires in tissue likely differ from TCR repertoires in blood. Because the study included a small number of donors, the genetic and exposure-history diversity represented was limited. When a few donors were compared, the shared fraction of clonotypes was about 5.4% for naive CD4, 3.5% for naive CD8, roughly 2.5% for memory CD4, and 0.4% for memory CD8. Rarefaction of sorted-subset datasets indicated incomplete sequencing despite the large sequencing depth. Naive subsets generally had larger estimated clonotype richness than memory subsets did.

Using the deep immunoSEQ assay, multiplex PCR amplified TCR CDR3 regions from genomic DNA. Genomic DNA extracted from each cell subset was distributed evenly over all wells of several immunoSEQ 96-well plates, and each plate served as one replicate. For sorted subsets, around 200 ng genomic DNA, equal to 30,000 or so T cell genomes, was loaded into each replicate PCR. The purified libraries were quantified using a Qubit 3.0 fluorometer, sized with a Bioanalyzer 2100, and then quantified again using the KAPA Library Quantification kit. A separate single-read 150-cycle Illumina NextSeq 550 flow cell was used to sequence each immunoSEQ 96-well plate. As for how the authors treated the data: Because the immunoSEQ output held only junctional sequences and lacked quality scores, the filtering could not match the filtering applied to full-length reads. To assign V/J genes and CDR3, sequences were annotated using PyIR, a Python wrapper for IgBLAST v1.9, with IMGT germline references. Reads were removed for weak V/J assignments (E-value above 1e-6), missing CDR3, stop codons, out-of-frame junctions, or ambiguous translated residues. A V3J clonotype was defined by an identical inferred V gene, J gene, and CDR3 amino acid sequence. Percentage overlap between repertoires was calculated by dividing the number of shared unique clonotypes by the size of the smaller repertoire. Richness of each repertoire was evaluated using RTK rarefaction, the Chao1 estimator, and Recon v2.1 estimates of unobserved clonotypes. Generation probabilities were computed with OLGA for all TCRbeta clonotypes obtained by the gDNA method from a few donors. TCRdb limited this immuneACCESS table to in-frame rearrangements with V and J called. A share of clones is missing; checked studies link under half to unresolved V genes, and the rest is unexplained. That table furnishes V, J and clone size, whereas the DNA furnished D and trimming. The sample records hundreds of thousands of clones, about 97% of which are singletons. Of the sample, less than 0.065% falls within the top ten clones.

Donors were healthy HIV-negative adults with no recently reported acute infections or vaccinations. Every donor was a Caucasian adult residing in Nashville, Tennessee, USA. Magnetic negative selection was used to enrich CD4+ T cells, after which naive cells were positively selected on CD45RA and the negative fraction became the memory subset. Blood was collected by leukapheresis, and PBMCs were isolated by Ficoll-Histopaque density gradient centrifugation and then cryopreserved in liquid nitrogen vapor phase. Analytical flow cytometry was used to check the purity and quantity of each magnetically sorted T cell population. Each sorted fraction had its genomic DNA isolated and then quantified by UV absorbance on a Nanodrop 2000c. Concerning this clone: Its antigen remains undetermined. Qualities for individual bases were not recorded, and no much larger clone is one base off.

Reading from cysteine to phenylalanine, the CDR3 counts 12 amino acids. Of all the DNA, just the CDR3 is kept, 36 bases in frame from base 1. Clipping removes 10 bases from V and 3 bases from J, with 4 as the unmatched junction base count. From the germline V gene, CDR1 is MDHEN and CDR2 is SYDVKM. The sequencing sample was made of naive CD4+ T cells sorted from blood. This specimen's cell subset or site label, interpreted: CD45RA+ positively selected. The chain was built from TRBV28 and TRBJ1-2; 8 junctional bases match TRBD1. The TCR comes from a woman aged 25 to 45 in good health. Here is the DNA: TGTGCCATCCAGACAGGGGACTATGGCTACACCTTC. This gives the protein CAIQTGDYGYTF.